This record looks at one T cell receptor (beta chain) sequence and its context. The sample belongs to a study of cytomegalovirus exposure and HLA in healthy donors. Germline lookup yields CDR1 SGHKS and CDR2 YYEKEE (reference sequence). The V gene end was trimmed by 4 bases and the J gene end by 3 bases; junction bases not matched to a gene: 6. This CDR3 comprises 14 residues. Vbeta (60) and Jbeta (13) primers were used in the PCR. Sequencing used immunoSEQ multiplex PCR; TCRdb keeps in-frame clones, though not all of them. The sample spans over 30,000 clones; the ten largest clones claim 4.5%. This TCR came from a woman aged 40 to 50 in good health and CMV-seropositive. Sample: PBMCs. This rearrangement joins TRBV5-5 to TRBJ2-7; TRBD1 matches at 8 bases. The CDR3: CASSRPGQVYEQYF. The CDR3 DNA is TGTGCCAGCAGCCGTCCGGGACAGGTCTACGAGCAGTACTTC.